The next 8 T cell receptor beta chains were all read from a single sample in a study of T cell repertoires in cytomegalovirus infection. TCRdb used MiXCR to reprocess the reads, holding one entry per CDR3 protein. The sample includes tens of thousands of distinct CDR3 sequences, 20% to 25% of them seen just once. Their antigen targets remain unknown. The sequencing used CD8+ T cells from cultured PBMCs, collected from culture after CMV antigen stimulation. The source is a human donor in good health (CMV status not recorded). Some clones in this sample may be carry-over from other donors' samples.

V is TRBV15 and J is TRBJ1-6, with a tentative D call TRBD1 (5 bases). V lost 3 bases and J lost 6, with 6 bases in between. The CDR3 is 13 amino acids. The germline V gene encodes CDR1 LNHNV and CDR2 YYDKDF (reference sequence). The CDR3 nucleotides are TGTGCCACCAGCAGCGGGACTAATTCACCCCTCCACTTT. Its translation: CATSSGTNSPLHF.

This chain uses TRBV7-2 with TRBJ2-5; 9 bases line up with TRBD2. Germline CDR1 and CDR2: SGHTA and FQGNSA. The J segment lost 1 base and the V segment lost 0 bases, leaving 0 bases of the junction unmatched. The CDR3 is made up of 15 amino acids. This CDR3 reads CASSLARGGQETQYF. The CDR3 DNA follows: TGTGCCAGCAGCTTAGCGCGGGGGGGCCAAGAGACCCAGTACTTC. Together with reference TRBV7-2 and TRBJ2-5, the CDR3 gives the full variable domain: GAGVSQSPSNKVTEKGKDVELRCDPISGHTALYWYRQSLGQGLEFLIYFQGNSAPDKSGLPSDRFSAERTGGSVSTLTIQRTQQEDSAVYLCASSLARGGQETQYFGPGTRLLVL.

This clonotype came up a few times. The chain combines TRBV7-6 with TRBJ2-7; tentative D call: TRBD1 (5 bases). The germline CDR1 and CDR2 sequences are SGHVS and FNYEAQ. V lost 1 base and J 3 bases, leaving 10 bases between the germline ends. The CDR3 consists of 14 residues. As DNA, the CDR3 is TGTGCCAGCAGCTTAGGACAGAATTTCTACGAGCAGTACTTC. It is translated as CASSLGQNFYEQYF.

This clonotype has more than one count but fewer than ten. The CDR3 is CSARDRNYNEQFF. CDR3 in DNA: TGCAGTGCTAGGGATCGGAACTACAATGAGCAGTTCTTC. The rearrangement joins TRBV20-1 to TRBJ2-1; D gene unclear. V was pared by 3 bases and J by 3 bases, with 9 bases between. The CDR3 consists of 13 residues. From germline, CDR1 is DFQATT and CDR2 SNEGSKA (reference sequence).

The gene calls are TRBV19 and TRBJ2-1; D is uncertain. This CDR3 spans 13 amino acids. V was clipped by 3 bases and J by 6 bases, with 9 bases between them. Germline assignment: CDR1 LNHDA and CDR2 SQIVND (reference sequence). This chain's CDR3 is CASSIGVGNEQFF. CDR3 nucleotide sequence: TGTGCCAGTAGTATTGGAGTGGGCAATGAGCAGTTCTTC.

This clonotype was detected only a few times. The rearrangement joins TRBV4-1 to TRBJ2-3; D is possibly TRBD2 (7 bases). The CDR3 totals 14 residues. CDR1 is MGHRA and CDR2 is YSYEKL in the germline V gene. V was trimmed by 3 bases and J by 13 bases, leaving 20 bases between them. CDR3 in amino acids: CASSQQGGGPPEYF. The DNA of the CDR3 is TGCGCCAGCAGCCAGCAAGGGGGGGGGCCTCCCGAGTATTTT.

This clonotype was recorded a few times. The rearrangement links TRBV29-1 to TRBJ2-3; 8 bases line up with TRBD2. The germline V gene encodes CDR1 SQVTM and CDR2 ANQGSEA. This CDR3 comprises 14 residues. The CDR3 DNA sequence: TGCATCACAAAGGGCGGGAGGCACACAGATACGCAGTATTTT. Translating it yields CITKGGRHTDTQYF.

This chain connects TRBV7-8 to TRBJ2-1; TRBD2 agrees at 12 bases. V lost 1 base and J lost 4; bases outside the gene matches: 11. In germline, CDR1 is SGHVS, CDR2 FQNEAQ. The CDR3 runs 19 residues. The CDR3 bases are TGTGCCAGCAGCTTAGACCTCCTAGCGGGGGGGCGGTGGTACAATGAGCAGTTCTTC. Amino acids: CASSLDLLAGGRWYNEQFF.